This TCR beta chain appears in the sequencing data of a study of graft-versus-host responses after intestinal transplantation. Study details: Anti-thymocyte globulin induction, then tacrolimus and steroids for about three years, went to all recipients. Findings of the study overall: The authors found GvH clones in recipient marrow, some appearing first in ileum or blood. High graft-versus-host to host-versus-graft T cell clonal ratios marked allografts of patients with graft-donor macrochimerism. Declining HvG levels early post-transplant were linked to peak circulating GvH clone levels.

Generated by immunoSEQ multiplex PCR, the TCRdb table keeps only in-frame clones and is missing some. The repertoire holds 30,000 to 45,000 clones, with 83% as singletons. For this clone: As yet, its antigen is unknown.

This TCR was recovered from a human patient who received an intestinal transplant, so some T cells may come from the graft donor. The sequences come from PBMCs, collected about 1,000 days after transplant.

The CDR3 here is CAISGSTGSSYEQYF. CDR3 DNA sequence: TGTGCCATCAGTGGATCGACGGGGAGCTCCTACGAGCAGTACTTC. J is TRBJ2-7 and V is TRBV10-3; TRBD2 might be the D (5 bases). Germline V gives CDR1 ENHRY, CDR2 SYGVKD. The CDR3 has 15 residues. Trimming took 4 bases from V and 0 from J, leaving 13 bases between them.